These 4 T cell receptor beta chains were sequenced from one sample in a study of T-cell reconstitution after alpha-beta-depleted transplantation in children. Unique molecular identifiers tagged the TCRbeta library. Using its own MiXCR run on the PCR reads, TCRdb lists one record per CDR3 protein. Among 640,000 or so distinct CDR3 sequences listed, around a sixth were seen once. The source material was PBMCs from the stem cell graft donor, sampled from the stem cell graft. These receptors came from a human donor who donated a stem cell graft to a child with acute myeloid leukemia.

This clonotype was detected many times. The gene calls are TRBV12-3 or TRBV12-4 and TRBJ1-2; D is uncertain. The CDR3 consists of 14 residues. V was pared by 4 bases and J by 0 bases, with 9 bases between. The CDR3, as DNA: TGTGCCAGCAGTTCTGCAGGAGCTAACTATGGCTACACCTTC. This sequence encodes CASSSAGANYGYTF.

This clonotype showed up just once. The chain has TRBV7-9 and TRBJ2-5, with D tentatively TRBD2 (7 bases). The CDR3 covers 15 residues. Germline loops: CDR1 SEHNR, CDR2 FQNEAQ (reference sequence). V shed 5 bases and J shed 4 bases, with 17 bases lying between them. The CDR3 DNA follows: TGTGCCAGCAGCATTATCTTAGGGGGGGGAGAGACCCAGTACTTC. Its protein product is CASSIILGGGETQYF.

This clonotype was seen at least ten times. The gene calls are TRBV5-1 and TRBJ2-1; TRBD1 matches 7 bases. There are 15 residues in the CDR3. Germline V gene data show CDR1 as SGHRS and CDR2 as YFSETQ. V shed 2 bases and J 8 bases; nucleotides not matched to a gene: 10. Here the CDR3 reads CASSLATGQDYEQFF. As DNA, the CDR3 is TGCGCCAGCAGCTTAGCGACTGGACAGGACTATGAGCAGTTCTTC.

This clonotype was found a few times. This sequence joins TRBV2 and TRBJ1-2; D is unresolved. The length of the CDR3 is 13 residues. Germline values: CDR1 SNHLY, CDR2 FYNNEI. V was cut by 3 bases and J by 3 bases, with 8 bases left in between. CDR3 protein: CASSEGSYYGYTF. CDR3 DNA sequence: TGTGCCAGCAGTGAGGGGTCATACTATGGCTACACCTTC. The full variable domain, completed using reference TRBV2 and TRBJ1-2, is EPEVTQTPSHQVTQMGQEVILRCVPISNHLYFYWYRQILGQKVEFLVSFYNNEISEKSEIFDDQFSVERPDGSNFTLKIRSTKLEDSAMYFCASSEGSYYGYTFGSGTRLTVV.